The 27 T cell receptor beta chains reported below all come from one sample, sequenced in a study of blood T cell repertoires in COVID-19. Sequenced by immunoSEQ multiplex PCR; TCRdb stores in-frame clones only, minus some. The repertoire holds approximately 300,000 clones, with around 90% as singletons. Material for sequencing was peripheral blood. The receptors shown here come from a middle-aged woman with COVID-19, enrolled during active disease.

V is TRBV28 and J is TRBJ1-4; TRBD1 is a possible D gene (6 bases). CDR3 length equals 16 residues. With 5 bases removed from V and 8 bases from J, the gap between germline ends came to 21 bases. The germline gives CDR1 MDHEN, CDR2 SYDVKM. In DNA, the CDR3 is TGTGCCAGCAGTACACAGGGTAGGGGAGAGGGAGAAAAACTGTTTTTT. It yields the protein CASSTQGRGEGEKLFF.

This chain uses TRBV4-3 with TRBJ1-2; tentatively, D is TRBD1 (5 bases). The germline CDR1 and CDR2 sequences are LGHNA and YSLEER. The CDR3 spans 15 residues. Trimming took off 4 bases at V and 3 bases at J, with 15 bases between the two ends. CDR3 residues: CASSPQRGVDYGYTF. CDR3 bases: TGCGCCAGCAGCCCCCAACGGGGGGTTGACTATGGCTACACCTTC.

V is TRBV7-2 and J is TRBJ2-7, with D possibly TRBD1 on 6 matching bases. There are 14 residues in the CDR3. Germline CDR1 SGHTA, CDR2 FQGNSA. V was shortened by 7 bases and J by 0 bases, with 13 bases between the two germline ends. The CDR3, as DNA: TGTGCCAGCACCTCTAACAGGGTCTCCTACGAGCAGTACTTC. Protein sequence: CASTSNRVSYEQYF.

The rearrangement joins TRBV6-5 to TRBJ1-2; maybe TRBD1 (6 bases). Trimming pared 5 bases from V and 5 bases from J, leaving 12 bases between. The CDR3 sequence is 13 residues long. Germline V gene lookup returns CDR1 MNHEY and CDR2 SVGAGI. The CDR3 sequence: CASSRGGEYGYTF. CDR3 nucleotides: TGTGCCAGCAGTCGTGGGGGCGAGTATGGCTACACCTTC.

The rearrangement uses TRBV28 and TRBJ1-1; 8 nucleotides line up with TRBD1. With V trimmed by 5 bases and J by 5 bases, 10 bases remained unmatched. CDR1 and CDR2 (germline): MDHEN, SYDVKM. The CDR3 sequence is 15 residues long. The CDR3: CASSPKTGASTEAFF. The CDR3 bases are TGTGCCAGCAGTCCAAAGACAGGGGCGAGTACTGAAGCTTTCTTT.

The V gene is TRBV5-1, the J gene TRBJ1-1; TRBD1 might be the D (5 bases). V lost 7 bases to trimming and J lost 4 bases, with 20 bases between them. The CDR3 covers 15 residues. Germline V gives CDR1 SGHRS, CDR2 YFSETQ. The chain's CDR3 is CASAPDKGQGTEAFF. CDR3 in DNA: TGCGCCAGCGCCCCCGATAAGGGGCAAGGCACTGAAGCTTTCTTT.

The CDR3 region has the DNA TGTGCCAGCAGCTTAAGGTACAGGGGGAAGAGCACTGAAGCTTTCTTT. It specifies CASSLRYRGKSTEAFF. V and J are TRBV7-9 and TRBJ1-1, with 8 bases aligning to TRBD1. Germline CDR1 and CDR2: SEHNR and FQNEAQ (reference sequence). J was trimmed by 4 bases and V by 2 bases; bases with no gene match: 9. This CDR3 has 16 residues.

This chain uses TRBV5-1 with TRBJ2-1; TRBD2 matches 10 bases. CDR3 length: 17 amino acids. The V segment lost 2 bases and the J segment 0 bases; nucleotides outside the gene matches: 5. The V gene's germline CDR1 is SGHRS and CDR2 YFSETQ. The CDR3 DNA follows: TGCGCCAGCAGCTTTTCACCTAGCGGGAGCTCCTACAATGAGCAGTTCTTC. Encoded protein: CASSFSPSGSSYNEQFF. Filled out from reference TRBV5-1 and TRBJ2-1, the complete variable domain reads KAGVTQTPRYLIKTRGQQVTLSCSPISGHRSVSWYQQTPGQGLQFLFEYFSETQRNKGNFPGRFSGRQFSNSRSEMNVSTLELGDSALYLCASSFSPSGSSYNEQFFGPGTRLTVL.

The rearrangement links TRBV7-3 to TRBJ1-1; 7 nucleotides match TRBD1. The CDR3 spans 13 residues. V shed 9 bases, J shed 2 bases, and the junction held 6 bases outside the gene matches. Per germline, CDR1 SGHTA and CDR2 FQGTGA. The CDR3 nucleotides are TGTGCCAGTAGGACAGGAGGAAACACTGAAGCTTTCTTT. Translation gives CASRTGGNTEAFF.

The V and J genes are TRBV4-1 and TRBJ2-7, with D perhaps matching TRBD2 (6 bases). V was pared by 0 bases and J by 0 bases, with 15 bases between. Germline V gene data show CDR1 as MGHRA and CDR2 as YSYEKL. The CDR3 consists of 17 residues. CDR3 bases: TGCGCCAGCAGCCAAGATCTCTGGGGACTGAGCTCCTACGAGCAGTACTTC. As protein: CASSQDLWGLSSYEQYF.

The CDR3 loop reads CASSPVQGGGDTQYF. The CDR3 DNA reads as TGTGCCAGCTCACCAGTCCAGGGAGGGGGAGATACGCAGTATTTT. The V and J genes are TRBV18 and TRBJ2-3; D perhaps matches TRBD2 (7 bases). Trimming took 2 bases from V and 5 from J, leaving 14 bases between them. CDR1 and CDR2 (germline): KGHSH, LQKENI. The CDR3 spans 15 residues. Filled out from reference TRBV18 and TRBJ2-3, the complete variable domain reads NAGVMQNPRHLVRRRGQEARLRCSPMKGHSHVYWYRQLPEEGLKFMVYLQKENIIDESGMPKERFSAEFPKEGPSILRIQQVVRGDSAAYFCASSPVQGGGDTQYFGPGTRLTVL.

This chain uses TRBV7-8 with TRBJ2-5; 13 bases are a match to TRBD2. Germline-derived CDR1 and CDR2 are SGHVS and FQNEAQ. V was pared by 1 base and J by 4 bases, with 0 bases of the junction left unmatched. CDR3 length equals 15 residues. The CDR3 loop is CASSLGTSGRETQYF. CDR3 DNA sequence: TGTGCCAGCAGCTTAGGGACTAGCGGGAGAGAGACCCAGTACTTC.

V and J are TRBV5-1 and TRBJ1-2, with no clear D. This CDR3 has 13 residues. Trimming took 7 bases from V and 6 from J, leaving 16 bases between them. Germline V CDR1 and CDR2: SGHRS, YFSETQ. The CDR3 coding sequence is TGCGCCAGCTCCCTCCGGGAGCCTAATGGCTACACCTTC. Protein sequence: CASSLREPNGYTF.

The V gene is TRBV19, the J gene TRBJ2-2; 11 bases agree with TRBD2. The germline V gene encodes CDR1 LNHDA and CDR2 SQIVND (reference sequence). Unmatched junction bases numbered 3, after V lost 5 bases and J lost 1 base. This CDR3 has 16 residues. The CDR3, as DNA: TGTGCCAGTAGTCTACTAGCGGGGGTGAACACCGGGGAGCTGTTTTTT. Translation gives CASSLLAGVNTGELFF. Full variable domain (missing parts from reference TRBV19 and TRBJ2-2): DGGITQSPKYLFRKEGQNVTLSCEQNLNHDAMYWYRQDPGQGLRLIYYSQIVNDFQKGDIAEGYSVSREKKESFPLTVTSAQKNPTAFYLCASSLLAGVNTGELFFGEGSRLTVL.

The chain recombines TRBV23-1 with TRBJ1-1, with TRBD1 identical over 7 bases. TRBV23-1 is an ORF for which the function is uncertain. The CDR3 is 14 residues long. J gave up 2 bases and V 6 bases, and 6 bases lay outside the gene matches. The CDR3 reads CASSHTGANTEAFF. CDR3 in DNA: TGCGCCAGCAGCCATACAGGGGCCAACACTGAAGCTTTCTTT.

V usage is TRBV5-6 and J usage is TRBJ2-1, with D unclear. Germline loops: CDR1 SGHDT, CDR2 YYEEEE. This CDR3 comprises 14 residues. Trimming removed 4 bases from V and 8 bases from J, with 16 bases in between. The chain's CDR3 is CASSPGRRRDEQFF. The CDR3 DNA reads TGTGCCAGCAGCCCCGGCCGTCGCCGGGATGAGCAGTTCTTC.

The chain combines TRBV11-3 with TRBJ2-5; 11 bases are shared with TRBD2. This CDR3 has 16 amino acids. Looked up from germline, CDR1 is SGHNT and CDR2 is YENEEA. V shed 2 bases and J 5 bases; nucleotides not matched to a gene: 7. Here the CDR3 reads CASSLRTSGSVETQYF. CDR3 bases: TGTGCCAGCAGCTTACGAACTAGCGGGAGCGTGGAGACCCAGTACTTC.

The chain employs TRBV6-2 or TRBV6-3 and TRBJ2-4, with 9 bases aligning to TRBD2. Germline V lookup: CDR1 MNHEY, CDR2 SVGEGT. V lost 4 bases and J lost 0; bases outside the gene matches: 4. There are 16 residues in the CDR3. CDR3 sequence (DNA): TGTGCCAGCAGTTTTAGACTAGCGGAAGCCAAAAACATTCAGTACTTC. Protein: CASSFRLAEAKNIQYF.

This sequence joins TRBV7-2 and TRBJ1-2, with 9 bases that match TRBD1. The CDR3 extends over 16 amino acids. Germline values: CDR1 SGHTA, CDR2 FQGNSA. The V and J ends lost 2 bases and 0 bases, in that order; junction bases with no gene match: 4. DNA for the CDR3: TGTGCCAGCAGCTTACGGACAGGGGCCTCTAACTATGGCTACACCTTC. Protein: CASSLRTGASNYGYTF.

The rearrangement uses TRBV19 and TRBJ1-2; 10 bases are a match to TRBD1. The CDR3 totals 14 residues. V lost 5 bases to trimming and J lost 1 base; unmatched junction nucleotides: 1. Germline V gene data show CDR1 as LNHDA and CDR2 as SQIVND (reference sequence). The DNA of the CDR3 is TGTGCCAGTAGTCGGGACAGGGGTAACTATGGCTACACCTTC. Its translation is CASSRDRGNYGYTF.

The rearrangement links TRBV4-1 to TRBJ1-3; 9 bases are shared with TRBD1. This CDR3 has 15 amino acids. Germline V gene sequence: CDR1 MGHRA, CDR2 YSYEKL. After removal of 6 bases from V and 3 bases from J, the junction contained 6 bases not matched to a gene. The CDR3 region is CASSPDRGSGNTIYF. Written as DNA, the CDR3 is TGCGCCAGCAGTCCGGACAGGGGCAGTGGAAACACCATATATTTT.

This chain connects TRBV28 to TRBJ1-3; a weak D match, TRBD1 (6 bases). Germline values: CDR1 MDHEN, CDR2 SYDVKM. Deletions cut 2 bases from V and 4 bases from J, with 12 bases between. This CDR3 has 15 amino acids. Written as DNA, the CDR3 is TGTGCCAGCAGTTTAAGGCAGGGGACCGGAAACACCATATATTTT. This gives the protein CASSLRQGTGNTIYF.

This chain uses TRBV27 with TRBJ2-7, with TRBD1 identical over 7 bases. V lost 1 base to trimming and J lost 2 bases; unmatched junction nucleotides: 17. The CDR3 runs to 19 residues. Looked up from germline, CDR1 is MNHEY and CDR2 is SMNVEV (reference sequence). CDR3 DNA sequence: TGTGCCAGCAGTTTATTGACGGAGCAAAGGGACAGTCTCCCCTACGAGCAGTACTTC. Residues: CASSLLTEQRDSLPYEQYF.

The CDR3 DNA reads as TGCGCCAGCAGCCTGTTGGGACAGCGCGTACAAGAGACCCAGTACTTC. Amino acid sequence: CASSLLGQRVQETQYF. This chain connects TRBV5-1 to TRBJ2-5; 7 nucleotides line up with TRBD1. CDR1 SGHRS and CDR2 YFSETQ come from the germline V gene. After removal of 4 bases from V and 2 bases from J, the junction contained 11 bases not matched to a gene. The CDR3 runs to 16 residues. Combining the CDR3 with reference TRBV5-1 and TRBJ2-5 gives the whole variable domain KAGVTQTPRYLIKTRGQQVTLSCSPISGHRSVSWYQQTPGQGLQFLFEYFSETQRNKGNFPGRFSGRQFSNSRSEMNVSTLELGDSALYLCASSLLGQRVQETQYFGPGTRLLVL.

The V call is TRBV28, the J call TRBJ1-2; 8 nucleotides line up with TRBD1. V gave up 5 bases and J gave up 1 base; unmatched junction bases: 6. The CDR3 spans 15 residues. Germline values: CDR1 MDHEN, CDR2 SYDVKM. The CDR3 DNA follows: TGTGCCAGCAGTAGGGGGACAGGCCGTAACTATGGCTACACCTTC. Protein product: CASSRGTGRNYGYTF.

Comments on this clone: The sample has other DNA sequences that encode this CDR3 too. The chain couples TRBV9 to TRBJ2-1; the D gene is possibly TRBD2 (5 bases). The CDR3 has 14 residues. The germline V gene has CDR1 SGDLS and CDR2 YYNGEE. Trimming cost V 3 bases and J 4 bases, with 11 bases left between them. The CDR3 is CASSGSGTYNEQFF. In DNA form, the CDR3 reads TGTGCCAGCAGCGGGAGCGGAACTTACAATGAGCAGTTCTTC.

The chain links TRBV28 to TRBJ2-1, with 7 bases fitting TRBD1. Trimming at V came to 4 bases and at J to 8 bases, leaving 14 bases not matched to a gene. CDR3 length: 16 residues. Germline assignment: CDR1 MDHEN and CDR2 SYDVKM. Here the CDR3 reads CASSYQDGTARDEQFF. CDR3 coding DNA: TGTGCCAGCAGTTACCAGGACGGGACAGCTCGGGATGAGCAGTTCTTC.